This is a list of T cell receptor beta chains from one sample in a study of cytomegalovirus exposure and HLA in healthy donors. Assay: immunoSEQ multiplex PCR; the TCRdb copy retains only in-frame clones and omits some. The sample records 90,000 to 100,000 clones, roughly 81% being singletons. The source material was PBMCs. These receptors came from a man aged 40-50 years in good health and CMV-seronegative. The CDR3 runs from the conserved cysteine through the conserved F or W. A D gene is named only where the DNA matches it firmly. Clone size is not always given. Where it is, it says once, few, many or a class for expanded clones.

>.|.|TRBV28|TRBJ2-1
CASSRFLAFRNEQFF
TGTGCCAGCAGTCGCTTCCTAGCGTTTAGGAATGAGCAGTTCTTC
>.|.|TRBV6-1|TRBJ1-6
CASRETGNSPLHF
TGTGCCAGCAGGGAAACAGGGAACTCACCCCTCCACTTT
>.|TRBD1|TRBV30|TRBJ1-6
CAWSRDRPAPLHF
TGTGCCTGGAGTCGGGACAGACCCGCACCCCTCCACTTT
>.|TRBD1|TRBV7-6|TRBJ2-7
CASSLGTAKGYEQYF
TGTGCCAGCAGCTTGGGGACAGCAAAAGGCTACGAGCAGTACTTC
>.|TRBD2|TRBV4-1|TRBJ2-7
CASSQDVLAGASYEQYF
TGCGCCAGCAGCCAAGATGTCCTAGCGGGAGCTTCCTACGAGCAGTACTTC
>.|TRBD1|TRBV5-1|TRBJ2-1
CASSLGTGSAQAWNEQFF
TGCGCCAGCAGCCTCGGGACAGGGTCTGCGCAGGCCTGGAATGAGCAGTTCTTC
>.|TRBD1|TRBV5-8|TRBJ2-2
CASSLAYRGRSTGELFF
TGTGCCAGCAGCTTGGCATACAGGGGGCGAAGCACCGGGGAGCTGTTTTTT
>.|.|TRBV5-1|TRBJ2-1
CASSLATGYNEQFF
TGCGCCAGCAGCTTGGCGACAGGTTACAATGAGCAGTTCTTC
>.|TRBD1|TRBV5-1|TRBJ1-2
CASSVGQGVSGYTF
TGCGCCAGCAGCGTAGGACAGGGAGTCTCTGGCTACACCTTC
>.|.|TRBV19|TRBJ1-6
CASSIGGRSPLHF
TGTGCCAGTAGTATTGGGGGCCGGTCACCCCTCCACTTT
>.|.|TRBV28|TRBJ1-2
CASSLPDRNYGYTF
TGTGCCAGCAGTTTGCCCGACAGGAACTATGGCTACACCTTC
>.|.|TRBV5-4|TRBJ1-4
CASSLAPRGEKLFF
TGTGCCAGCAGCTTGGCCCCGAGGGGGGAAAAACTGTTTTTT
>.|TRBD2|TRBV6-1|TRBJ2-2
CATHWGGPGELFF
TGTGCCACCCACTGGGGGGGACCCGGGGAGCTGTTTTTT
>.|TRBD1|TRBV5-1|TRBJ1-5
CASSDTGGSREPQHF
TGCGCCAGCAGCGATACAGGGGGAAGCCGGGAGCCCCAGCATTTT
>.|TRBD1|TRBV29-1|TRBJ2-7
CSAWDRAYEQYF
TGCAGCGCCTGGGACAGGGCCTACGAGCAGTACTTC
>.|TRBD2|TRBV2|TRBJ2-1
CASSEVWGRSRGESYNEQFF
TGTGCCAGCAGTGAAGTTTGGGGGAGGTCGCGGGGGGAATCCTACAATGAGCAGTTCTTC
>.|.|TRBV6-5|TRBJ2-2
CASSYTGGVELFF
TGTGCCAGCAGTTACACTGGAGGGGTGGAGCTGTTTTTT
>.|.|TRBV19|TRBJ2-7
CASSIRGKGYEQYF
TGTGCCAGTAGTATAAGGGGAAAAGGGTACGAGCAGTACTTC
>once|TRBD1|TRBV6-5|TRBJ1-6
CASSYFPGTENSPLHF
TGTGCCAGCAGTTACTTCCCCGGGACAGAAAATTCACCCCTCCACTTT
>.|.|TRBV7-2|TRBJ2-5
CASSPRFNRVETQYF
TGTGCCAGCAGCCCTCGCTTTAACAGGGTCGAGACCCAGTACTTC
>.|TRBD1|TRBV5-4|TRBJ1-2
CASSLPQGRGDYGYTF
TGTGCCAGCAGCTTGCCCCAAGGCAGGGGGGACTATGGCTACACCTTC
>.|TRBD1|TRBV10-3|TRBJ1-2
CAISGQGVNYGYTF
TGTGCCATCAGTGGACAGGGGGTTAACTATGGCTACACCTTC
>once|TRBD1|TRBV19|TRBJ1-4
CASNLRQGAFEKLFF
TGTGCCAGTAACCTACGACAGGGGGCATTTGAAAAACTGTTTTTT
>.|TRBD1|TRBV9|TRBJ1-4
CASHGTADEKLFF
TGTGCCAGCCACGGGACAGCCGATGAAAAACTGTTTTTT
>.|.|TRBV6-1|TRBJ1-5
CASRGGVDQPQHF
TGTGCCAGCAGGGGAGGGGTGGATCAGCCCCAGCATTTT
>.|TRBD1|TRBV4-1|TRBJ1-5
CASSQGDRGRLIQPQHF
TGCGCCAGCAGCCAAGGAGACAGGGGGCGATTGATTCAGCCCCAGCATTTT
>.|.|TRBV6-1|TRBJ1-2
CASSVDRSNYGYTF
TGTGCCAGCAGTGTCGACAGGAGCAACTATGGCTACACCTTC
>.|.|TRBV28|TRBJ1-1
CASSFTGVRTGTEAFF
TGTGCCAGCAGTTTCACGGGGGTACGGACGGGCACTGAAGCTTTCTTT
>.|.|TRBV7-9|TRBJ1-2
CASSLEASTPVRGYTF
TGTGCCAGCAGCTTAGAAGCCTCAACCCCCGTTCGAGGCTACACCTTC
>.|TRBD1|TRBV11-2|TRBJ2-1
CASSLAQGAVNEQFF
TGTGCCAGCAGCTTAGCACAGGGGGCCGTCAATGAGCAGTTCTTC
>.|TRBD2|TRBV4-3|TRBJ2-1
CASSQDRRGGSYNEQFF
TGCGCCAGCAGCCAAGATCGTAGGGGAGGGTCCTACAATGAGCAGTTCTTC
>.|.|TRBV12-1|TRBJ1-2
CASSLDMVGGYTF
TGTGCCAGCAGCTTGGACATGGTGGGCGGCTACACCTTC